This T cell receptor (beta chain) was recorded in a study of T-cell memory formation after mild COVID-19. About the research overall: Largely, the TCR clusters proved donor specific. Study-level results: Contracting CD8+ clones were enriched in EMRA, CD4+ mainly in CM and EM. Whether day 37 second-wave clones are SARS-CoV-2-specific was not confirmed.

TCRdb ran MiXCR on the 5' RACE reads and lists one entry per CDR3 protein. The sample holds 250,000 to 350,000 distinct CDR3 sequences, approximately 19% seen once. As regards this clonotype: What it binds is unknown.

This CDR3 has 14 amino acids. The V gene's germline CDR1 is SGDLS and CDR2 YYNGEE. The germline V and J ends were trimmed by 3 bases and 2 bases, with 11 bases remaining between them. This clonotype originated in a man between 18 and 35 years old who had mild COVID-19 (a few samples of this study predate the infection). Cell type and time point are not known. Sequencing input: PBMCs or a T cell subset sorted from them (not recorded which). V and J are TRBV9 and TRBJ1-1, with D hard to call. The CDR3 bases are TGTGCCAGCAGCGCGTCAACGGGTAACACTGAAGCTTTCTTT. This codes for CASSASTGNTEAFF.